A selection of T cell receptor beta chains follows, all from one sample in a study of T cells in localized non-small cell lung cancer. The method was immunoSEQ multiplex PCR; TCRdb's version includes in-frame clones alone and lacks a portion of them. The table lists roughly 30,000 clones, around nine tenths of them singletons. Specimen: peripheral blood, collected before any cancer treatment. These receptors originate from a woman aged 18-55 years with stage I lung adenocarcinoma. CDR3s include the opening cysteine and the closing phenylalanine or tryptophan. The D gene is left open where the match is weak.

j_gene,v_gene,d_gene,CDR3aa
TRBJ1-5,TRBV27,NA,CASSFRQGGQPQHF
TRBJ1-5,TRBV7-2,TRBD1,CASSLVEGAHQPQHF
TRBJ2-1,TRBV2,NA,CASSEASSYNEQFF
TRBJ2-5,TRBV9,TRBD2,CASSAAGGPETQYF
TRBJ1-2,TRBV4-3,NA,CASSQDGGELGGYTF
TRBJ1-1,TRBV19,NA,CASSRQDSMNTEAFF
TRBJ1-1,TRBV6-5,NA,CASSYSAGITEAFF
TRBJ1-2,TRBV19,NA,CASGRCGALVWGYTF
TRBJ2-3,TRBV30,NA,CALQHSGAYTQYF
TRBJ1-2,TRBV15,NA,CATSRDRTLFGPDYGYTF
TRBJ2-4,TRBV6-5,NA,CASSSYSWGSKNIQYF
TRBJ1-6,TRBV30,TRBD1,CAWSVRDRGPVNYSPLHF
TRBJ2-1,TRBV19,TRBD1,CASSPTDRGHFNEQFF
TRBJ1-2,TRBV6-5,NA,CASSKEHLDYGYTF
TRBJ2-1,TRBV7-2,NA,CASQTESSYNEQFF
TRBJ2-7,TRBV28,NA,CASSSSTPDEQYF
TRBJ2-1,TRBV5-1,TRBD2,CASSPTSGRAGAYNEQFF
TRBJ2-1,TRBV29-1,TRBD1,CSGAGGWNNEQFF
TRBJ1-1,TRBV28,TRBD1,CASSDVTGGWFEAFF
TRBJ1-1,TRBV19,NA,CASSTSENTEAFF
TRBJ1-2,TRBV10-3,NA,CAINRAGRSYGYTF
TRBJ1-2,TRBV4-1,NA,CASSQEEYRVGYGYTF
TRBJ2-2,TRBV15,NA,CATSILNTGELFF
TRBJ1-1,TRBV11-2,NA,CASTSRDMNTEAFF
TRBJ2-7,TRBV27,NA,CASSSKASYEQYF
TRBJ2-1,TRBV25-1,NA,CASSTVQQNNEQFF
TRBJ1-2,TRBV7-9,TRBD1,CASSNPTGGYGYTF
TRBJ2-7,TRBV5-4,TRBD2,CASRVGGKNEQYF
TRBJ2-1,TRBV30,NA,CAWTEYNEQFF
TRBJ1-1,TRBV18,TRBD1,CASSSRRTGSIGNTEAFF
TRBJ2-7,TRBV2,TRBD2,CASTLKRTSGEQYF
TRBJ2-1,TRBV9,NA,CASSVAPGSSYNEQFF
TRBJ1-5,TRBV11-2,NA,CASSLASGPDQPQHF
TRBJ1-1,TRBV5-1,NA,CASSSERRNTEAFF
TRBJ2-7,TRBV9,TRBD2,CASSASSSGRFSYEQYF
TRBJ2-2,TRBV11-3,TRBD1,CASSRDRAGGELFF
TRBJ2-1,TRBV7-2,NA,CASSFGTPVYNEQFF
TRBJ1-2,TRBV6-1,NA,CASRSSNARSGYTF
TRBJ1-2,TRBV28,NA,CASILVGTGHGYTF
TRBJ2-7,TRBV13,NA,CASSYAQTYEQYF
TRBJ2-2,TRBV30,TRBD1,CAWSWRQGATGELFF
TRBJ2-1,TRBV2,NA,CASSEDLYNEQFF
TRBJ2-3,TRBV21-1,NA,CASSKALKGGESTDTQYF
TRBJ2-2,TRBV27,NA,CASSPYNAGELFF
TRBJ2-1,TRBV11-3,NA,CASSLPGLNEQFF
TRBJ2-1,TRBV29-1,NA,CSVDVPGLANEQFF
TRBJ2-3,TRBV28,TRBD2,CAIRTSGRTDTQYF
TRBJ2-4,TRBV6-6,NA,CASSPYREIAKNIQYF
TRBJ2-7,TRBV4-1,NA,CASSLYGYSSYEQYF
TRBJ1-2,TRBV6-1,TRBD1,CASSSDRGYGYTF
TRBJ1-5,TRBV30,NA,CAWNPTGRNQPQHF